This TCR beta chain was sequenced in a study of blood T cell repertoires in COVID-19. Trimming cost V 0 bases and J 9 bases, with 9 bases left between them. The CDR3 sequence is 12 residues long. The germline gives CDR1 SGHDT, CDR2 YYEEEE. The method was immunoSEQ multiplex PCR; TCRdb's version includes in-frame clones alone and lacks a portion of them. The sample records 150,000 to 200,000 clones, around 83% being singletons. Material for sequencing was peripheral blood. The rearrangement joins TRBV5-6 to TRBJ1-1; D is unclear. The sequence was collected from a man between 18 and 29 years old with acute or convalescent COVID-19. The CDR3 spells CASSLGVVKAFF. DNA of the CDR3: TGTGCCAGCAGCTTGGGCGTGGTAAAAGCTTTCTTT.